The 23 T cell receptor beta chains presented below share a single source sample, sequenced in a study of cytomegalovirus exposure and HLA in healthy donors. The PCR contained 60 Vbeta and 13 Jbeta primers. This table comes from immunoSEQ multiplex PCR, and its TCRdb copy is limited to in-frame clones, with some not included. The sample shows around 170,000 clones, around four fifths of them seen only once. Sequenced input: PBMCs. The receptors shown here come from a woman aged 25-40 years in good health and CMV-seronegative.

In this sample, this clone turned up a few times. This sequence joins TRBV27 and TRBJ1-1, with 10 bases aligning to TRBD1. Trimming removed 5 bases from V and 5 bases from J; junction bases left unmatched: 5. Germline CDR1 is MNHEY and CDR2 is SMNVEV (reference sequence). This CDR3 contains 14 residues. The CDR3 loop reads CASSPRTGGTEAFF. The CDR3 region has the DNA TGTGCCAGCAGTCCCCGGACAGGGGGAACTGAAGCTTTCTTT.

The J gene is TRBJ1-2, the V gene TRBV6-1; D gene unclear. This CDR3 is 13 amino acids long. Germline CDR1 MNHNS, CDR2 SASEGT. Deletions cut 6 bases from V and 5 bases from J, with 13 bases between. The CDR3 sequence is CASRRGKEYGYTF. Written as DNA, the CDR3 is TGTGCCAGCAGGCGAGGGAAGGAATATGGCTACACCTTC.

This chain joins TRBV28 and TRBJ2-7; 8 bases align to TRBD1. CDR3 length: 14 amino acids. From germline, CDR1 is MDHEN and CDR2 SYDVKM. V gave up 1 base and J gave up 2 bases; unmatched junction bases: 1. In DNA, the CDR3 is TGTGCCAGCAGTTTATCGGACAGGGCCTACGAGCAGTACTTC. Encoded protein: CASSLSDRAYEQYF.

This chain links TRBV30 with TRBJ1-2; weak D call: TRBD1 (5 bases). Germline V lookup: CDR1 GTSNPN, CDR2 SVGIG (reference sequence). The CDR3 totals 13 residues. V was clipped by 4 bases and J by 8 bases, with 17 bases between them. The CDR3 region is CAWNGVGAGGYTF. In nucleotides, the CDR3 is TGTGCCTGGAATGGGGTAGGGGCCGGGGGCTACACCTTC.

The V gene is TRBV7-8, the J gene TRBJ2-3, with 9 bases that match TRBD1. With 3 bases clipped from V and 4 bases from J, the junction kept 11 bases outside the gene matches. Germline V CDR1 and CDR2: SGHVS, FQNEAQ. CDR3 length: 17 residues. The CDR3 nucleotides read TGTGCCAGCAGCTTCAGCTCCGGGACAGGGTATCCAGATACGCAGTATTTT. As protein: CASSFSSGTGYPDTQYF.

The chain employs TRBV19 and TRBJ1-1; TRBD1 agrees at 8 bases. The V gene's germline CDR1 is LNHDA and CDR2 SQIVND (reference sequence). There are 15 residues in the CDR3. J lost 0 bases, V lost 4 bases, and 4 bases had no gene match. CDR3 nucleotides: TGTGCCAGTAGTACCCGACAGGGGCTGAACACTGAAGCTTTCTTT. This translates into CASSTRQGLNTEAFF.

This clone was recorded a few times. The V call is TRBV15, the J call TRBJ2-3, with TRBD2 as a possible D gene (6 bases). The CDR3 runs to 16 residues. Germline V gene data show CDR1 as LNHNV and CDR2 as YYDKDF (reference sequence). V lost 0 bases and J lost 1, with 11 bases in between. Here the CDR3 reads CATSREGASGTDTQYF. The CDR3 DNA follows: TGTGCCACCAGCAGAGAGGGCGCTAGCGGCACAGATACGCAGTATTTT.

The rearrangement joins TRBV7-2 to TRBJ1-4; D remains ambiguous. V lost 5 bases, J lost 4 bases, and 20 bases lay in between. CDR1 is SGHTA, CDR2 FQGNSA, per germline. The CDR3 has 17 amino acids. CDR3 DNA sequence: TGTGCCAGCAGCCATACGTGGGCAGGTTTGAATAATGAAAAACTGTTTTTT. Translation: CASSHTWAGLNNEKLFF.

The chain joins TRBV6-1 to TRBJ2-2; D is undetermined. Germline CDR1 MNHNS, CDR2 SASEGT. The CDR3 is 13 residues long. V lost 2 bases, J lost 6 bases, and 7 bases lay in between. Here the CDR3 reads CASSEWLAGELFF. The CDR3 DNA sequence: TGTGCCAGCAGTGAATGGTTAGCCGGGGAGCTGTTTTTT.

The chain combines TRBV18 with TRBJ1-1; possible D gene TRBD1, 5 bases. Per the germline V gene, CDR1 is KGHSH and CDR2 is LQKENI. There are 15 residues in the CDR3. Trimming took 5 bases from V and 4 from J, leaving 17 bases between them. Here the CDR3 DNA reads TGTGCCAGCTCAGGCCGCGGGGGATGGGGCACTGAAGCTTTCTTT. This gives the protein CASSGRGGWGTEAFF.

As concerns this clone: Other DNA sequences from this sample encode an identical CDR3 as well. The chain recombines TRBV9 with TRBJ2-5; 8 bases fit TRBD2. The J segment lost 5 bases and the V segment lost 4 bases, leaving 1 base of the junction unmatched. CDR3 length: 12 amino acids. Germline loops: CDR1 SGDLS, CDR2 YYNGEE. The CDR3 DNA reads TGTGCCAGCAGCCCGGGGGGGGAGACCCAGTACTTC. Protein product: CASSPGGETQYF. The variable domain in full, completed from reference TRBV9 and TRBJ2-5, reads DSGVTQTPKHLITATGQRVTLRCSPRSGDLSVYWYQQSLDQGLQFLIQYYNGEERAKGNILERFSAQQFPDLHSELNLSSLELGDSALYFCASSPGGETQYFGPGTRLLVL.

The chain carries TRBV10-1 and TRBJ2-7, with TRBD1 identical over 11 bases. The CDR3 has 15 amino acids. The germline V gene encodes CDR1 WNHNN and CDR2 SYGVQD (reference sequence). V lost 8 bases, J lost 7 bases, and 13 bases stayed unmatched. The CDR3 loop is CASLFHRTGGIEQYF. The CDR3 nucleotides read TGCGCCAGCCTTTTCCATCGGACAGGGGGCATAGAGCAGTACTTC.

J is TRBJ1-1 and V is TRBV6-5, with D possibly being TRBD1 (6 bases). CDR1 and CDR2 from the germline V gene are MNHEY and SVGAGI. Trimming removed 6 bases at V and 4 bases at J, with 18 bases between. This CDR3 comprises 15 residues. The CDR3 nucleotides are TGTGCCAGCAGCCCTCGGGGGGGGGCGCGCACTGAAGCTTTCTTT. Residues: CASSPRGGARTEAFF.

The chain recombines TRBV19 with TRBJ2-1; D might be TRBD1 (5 bases). The CDR3 has 11 amino acids. Germline loops: CDR1 LNHDA, CDR2 SQIVND (reference sequence). The V and J ends lost 6 bases and 8 bases respectively, with 8 bases between them. CDR3 sequence: CASRETDEQFF. CDR3 coding DNA: TGTGCCAGTAGGGAGACAGATGAGCAGTTCTTC.

V usage is TRBV10-1 and J usage is TRBJ2-5; possible D gene TRBD2, 7 bases. Per the germline V gene, CDR1 is WNHNN and CDR2 is SYGVQD (reference sequence). CDR3 length: 14 amino acids. Trimming cost V 4 bases and J 5 bases, with 14 bases left between them. The CDR3, as DNA: TGCGCCAGCAGTGCCCGGGGGGCATGGGAGACCCAGTACTTC. This gives the protein CASSARGAWETQYF.

The chain recombines TRBV14 with TRBJ2-6, with 10 bases aligning to TRBD1. Germline CDR1 is SGHDN and CDR2 is FVKESK. The CDR3 is 19 amino acids. J lost 2 bases, V lost 6 bases, and 13 bases had no gene match. This chain's CDR3 is CASRGTGRTGGTGANVLTF. In DNA, the CDR3 is TGTGCCAGCAGGGGAACTGGGAGGACAGGGGGGACTGGGGCCAACGTCCTGACTTTC.

The rearrangement links TRBV9 to TRBJ2-1; TRBD2 aligns across 11 bases. The length of the CDR3 is 15 residues. CDR1 and CDR2 from the germline V gene are SGDLS and YYNGEE. J gave up 4 bases and V 5 bases, and 5 bases lay outside the gene matches. CDR3 protein: CASSRSSGGYNEQFF. For the CDR3, the DNA is TGTGCCAGCAGTCGATCTAGCGGGGGGTACAATGAGCAGTTCTTC.

J is TRBJ1-2 and V is TRBV30; possibly TRBD1 for D (6 bases). This CDR3 is built from 12 residues. Germline CDR1 is GTSNPN and CDR2 is SVGIG (reference sequence). Deletions cut 4 bases from V and 5 bases from J, with 11 bases between. The CDR3 spells CAWKGGTYGYTF. The CDR3 region has the DNA TGTGCCTGGAAGGGGGGGACTTATGGCTACACCTTC.

The chain employs TRBV30 and TRBJ2-5; 12 bases map to TRBD2. With V trimmed by 2 bases and J by 5 bases, 3 bases remained unmatched. The CDR3 has 14 residues. The V gene's germline CDR1 is GTSNPN and CDR2 SVGIG (reference sequence). The CDR3 DNA sequence: TGTGCCTGGAGTCAGGGACTAGCGGGTGAGACCCAGTACTTC. Protein sequence: CAWSQGLAGETQYF.

V usage is TRBV7-3 and J usage is TRBJ2-1; 8 positions agree with TRBD2. Trimming took 0 bases from V and 3 from J; bases not matched to a gene: 7. The CDR3 totals 17 residues. The germline V gene encodes CDR1 SGHTA and CDR2 FQGTGA. The CDR3, as DNA: TGTGCCAGCAGCTTAACACCCGGGCGGGGGGACTACAATGAGCAGTTCTTC. Encoded protein: CASSLTPGRGDYNEQFF.

This sequence joins TRBV4-3 and TRBJ2-2; 9 positions agree with TRBD1. In germline, CDR1 is LGHNA, CDR2 YSLEER. The CDR3 is made up of 15 amino acids. V shed 3 bases, J shed 2 bases, and the junction held 1 base outside the gene matches. CDR3 nucleotides: TGCGCCAGCAGCCACACAGGGGGCAACACCGGGGAGCTGTTTTTT. Its translation: CASSHTGGNTGELFF.

V gene TRBV11-2 combines with J gene TRBJ2-7, with TRBD2 identical over 12 bases. Germline V CDR1 and CDR2: SGHAT, FQNNGV. This CDR3 comprises 17 residues. Germline trimming cut 7 bases from V and 0 bases from J; bases unmatched to any gene: 10. CDR3 in DNA: TGTGCCAGCACCAAAAGGACTAGCGGGGCGTTCTCCTACGAGCAGTACTTC. Its translation is CASTKRTSGAFSYEQYF.

The chain recombines TRBV7-3 with TRBJ2-1, with 9 bases aligning to TRBD1. Trimming at V came to 8 bases and at J to 5 bases, leaving 10 bases not matched to a gene. Germline values: CDR1 SGHTA, CDR2 FQGTGA. The CDR3 sequence is 15 residues long. CDR3 nucleotides: TGTGCCAGCGGTAACCGGGACAGGGTACACAATGAGCAGTTCTTC. It specifies CASGNRDRVHNEQFF.